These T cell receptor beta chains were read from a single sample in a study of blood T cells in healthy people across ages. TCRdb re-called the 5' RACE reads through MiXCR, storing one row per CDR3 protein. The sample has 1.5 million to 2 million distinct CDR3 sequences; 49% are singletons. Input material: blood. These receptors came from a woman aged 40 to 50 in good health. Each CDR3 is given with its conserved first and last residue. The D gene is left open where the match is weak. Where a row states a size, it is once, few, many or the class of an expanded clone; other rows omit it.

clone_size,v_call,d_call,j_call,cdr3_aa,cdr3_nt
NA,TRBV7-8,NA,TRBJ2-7,CASSLEARTYEQYF,TGTGCCAGCAGCTTAGAAGCCAGGACCTACGAGCAGTACTTC
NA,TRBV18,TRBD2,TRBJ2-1,CASSPRASGGYLPSYNEQFF,TGTGCCAGCTCACCTCGCGCTAGCGGGGGGTACCTACCCTCCTACAATGAGCAGTTCTTC
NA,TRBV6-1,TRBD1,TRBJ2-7,CVSTDRGFYEQYF,TGTGTCAGCACGGACAGGGGATTCTACGAGCAGTACTTC
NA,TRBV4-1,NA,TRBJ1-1,CASSQPTGRRNAEAFF,TGCGCCAGCAGCCAACCGACCGGCCGGAGGAACGCTGAAGCTTTCTTT
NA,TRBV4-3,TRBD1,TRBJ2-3,CASSHQTGADTQYF,TGCGCCAGCAGCCACCAAACAGGGGCAGATACGCAGTATTTT
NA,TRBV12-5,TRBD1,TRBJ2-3,CASGIGGAGTDTQYF,TGTGCTAGTGGTATAGGGGGCGCGGGCACAGATACGCAGTATTTT
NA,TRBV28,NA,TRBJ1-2,CASSPGDRRYGYTF,TGTGCCAGCAGTCCGGGAGACAGACGCTATGGCTACACCTTC
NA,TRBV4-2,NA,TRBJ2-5,CASSQKQGKETQYF,TGTGCCAGCAGCCAAAAGCAGGGCAAAGAGACCCAGTACTTC
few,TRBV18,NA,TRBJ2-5,CASSPVQRQETQYF,TGTGCCAGCTCCCCTGTGCAGAGACAAGAGACCCAGTACTTC
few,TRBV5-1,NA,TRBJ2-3,CASSPGTTTDTQYF,TGCGCCAGCAGCCCCGGGACGACCACAGATACGCAGTATTTT
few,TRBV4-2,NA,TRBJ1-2,CASSQDWDRTLGYTF,TGTGCCAGCAGCCAAGATTGGGATCGGACGTTGGGCTACACCTTC
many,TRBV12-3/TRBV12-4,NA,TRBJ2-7,CASSLRGEQYF,TGTGCCAGCAGTTTAAGAGGGGAGCAGTACTTC
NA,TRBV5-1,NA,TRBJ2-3,CASSLDQNTQYF,TGCGCCAGCAGCTTGGACCAAAATACGCAGTATTTT
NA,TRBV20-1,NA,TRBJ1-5,CSARVDRYSNQPQHF,TGCAGTGCTAGAGTAGACAGGTATAGCAATCAGCCCCAGCATTTT
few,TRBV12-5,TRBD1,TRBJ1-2,CASGLATGVGGYTF,TGTGCTAGTGGTTTGGCGACAGGGGTCGGTGGCTACACCTTC
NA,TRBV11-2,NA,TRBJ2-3,CASSLELSHYNEQYF,TGTGCCAGCAGCTTAGAACTGAGCCACTACAATGAGCAGTATTTT
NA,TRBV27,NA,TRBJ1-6,CASSVSDYNSPLHF,TGTGCCAGCAGTGTCTCGGACTATAATTCACCCCTCCACTTT
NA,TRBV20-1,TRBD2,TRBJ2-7,CSARDPSGGSSYEQYF,TGCAGTGCTAGAGACCCTAGCGGGGGCAGCTCCTACGAGCAGTACTTC
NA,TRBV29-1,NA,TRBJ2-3,CSVEVWQGISTDTQYF,TGCAGCGTTGAAGTATGGCAGGGGATAAGCACAGATACGCAGTATTTT
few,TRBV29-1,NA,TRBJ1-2,CSVVDQSRYGYTF,TGCAGCGTGGTCGACCAGTCCCGTTATGGCTACACCTTC
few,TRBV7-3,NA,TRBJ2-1,CASSLTGSNNEQFF,TGTGCCAGCAGCTTAACGGGCTCGAACAATGAGCAGTTCTTC
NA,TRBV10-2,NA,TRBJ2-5,CASSEVGSRETQYF,TGCGCCAGCAGTGAGGTCGGCAGCCGAGAGACCCAGTACTTC
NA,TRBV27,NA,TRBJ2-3,CASSEGGPTDTQYF,TGTGCCAGCAGTGAGGGGGGGCCCACAGATACGCAGTATTTT
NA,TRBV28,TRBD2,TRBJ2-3,CASSFVSGGMDTQYF,TGTGCCAGCAGTTTTGTTAGCGGGGGCATGGATACGCAGTATTTT
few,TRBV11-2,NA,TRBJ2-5,CASSSHRSQETQYF,TGTGCCAGCAGCTCCCACAGATCGCAAGAGACCCAGTACTTC
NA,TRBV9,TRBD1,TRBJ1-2,CAGSSDRGRVYGYTF,TGTGCCGGCAGCTCGGACAGGGGGCGCGTCTATGGCTACACCTTC
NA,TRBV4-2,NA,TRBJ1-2,CASSHGEQAKGRGYTF,TGTGCCAGCAGCCATGGTGAGCAGGCGAAAGGGCGGGGCTACACCTTC
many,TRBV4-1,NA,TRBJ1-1,CASSQAEATNTEAFF,TGCGCCAGCAGCCAAGCGGAGGCTACGAACACTGAAGCTTTCTTT
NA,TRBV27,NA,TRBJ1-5,CASSIRGGQPQHF,TGTGCCAGCAGTATCAGGGGTGGCCAGCCCCAGCATTTT
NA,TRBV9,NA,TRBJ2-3,CASSVEYSGDTQYF,TGTGCCAGCAGCGTAGAATATAGCGGTGATACGCAGTATTTT
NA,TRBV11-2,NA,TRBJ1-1,CASSRQRTTEAFF,TGTGCCAGCAGCCGCCAGAGGACGACTGAAGCTTTCTTT
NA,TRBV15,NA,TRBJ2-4,CATSSRDQSSKQYF,TGTGCCACCAGCAGTAGGGACCAATCGAGCAAGCAGTACTTC
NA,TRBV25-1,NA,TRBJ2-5,CASSLRSSLRQETQYF,TGTGCCAGCAGTCTAAGGTCGTCGCTACGCCAAGAGACCCAGTACTTC
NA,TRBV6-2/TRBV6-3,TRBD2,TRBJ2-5,CASSRTSRRETQYF,TGTGCCAGCAGTCGGACTAGCCGTCGCGAGACCCAGTACTTC
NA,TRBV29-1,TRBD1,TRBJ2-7,CSAEGQGSYEQYF,TGCAGCGCTGAAGGACAGGGTAGCTACGAGCAGTACTTC
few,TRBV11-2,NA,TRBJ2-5,CASSLDPTSRETQYF,TGTGCCAGCAGCTTAGATCCCACTAGCCGAGAGACCCAGTACTTC